These 14 T cell receptor beta chains share one sample of origin, sequenced in a study of T cell repertoires in cytomegalovirus infection. TCRdb independently ran MiXCR on the reads; one entry per CDR3 protein. The sample holds approximately 300,000 distinct CDR3 sequences, more than 20% seen once. These receptors have no identified antigens. Sequenced here: cultured PBMCs, sampled from culture after CMV antigen stimulation. These receptors were collected from a human donor in good health (CMV status not recorded). Some clones in this sample may be carry-over from other donors' samples.

This clonotype came up a few times. V usage is TRBV28 and J usage is TRBJ1-4, with TRBD1 identical over 8 bases. The length of the CDR3 is 15 residues. Germline CDR1 reads MDHEN; CDR2 reads SYDVKM. J was trimmed by 4 bases and V by 4 bases; bases with no gene match: 5. The CDR3 protein is CASSSVQGVNEKLFF. The CDR3 DNA is TGTGCCAGCAGTTCGGTACAGGGGGTTAATGAAAAACTGTTTTTT.

The gene calls are TRBV27 and TRBJ1-1; D is undetermined. The CDR3 spans 14 residues. Germline CDR1 is MNHEY and CDR2 is SMNVEV (reference sequence). Trimming took off 6 bases at V and 1 base at J, with 12 bases between the two ends. The chain's CDR3 is CASRHLVGNTEAFF. The CDR3 nucleotides are TGTGCCAGCAGGCACCTGGTGGGGAACACTGAAGCTTTCTTT.

This clonotype was observed a few times. The CDR3, as DNA: TGTGCCAGCAGTTACGGCGGGGTAGACTATGGCTACACCTTC. Amino acids: CASSYGGVDYGYTF. The rearrangement joins TRBV6-6 to TRBJ1-2; no definite D call. The CDR3 runs 14 residues. Germline V gene lookup returns CDR1 MNHNY and CDR2 SVGAGI (reference sequence). Trimming cost V 2 bases and J 3 bases, with 10 bases left between them.

V gene TRBV20-1 combines with J gene TRBJ2-1; 9 nucleotides align to TRBD2. This CDR3 has 14 residues. V was pared by 1 base and J by 9 bases, with 7 bases of the junction left unmatched. The germline gives CDR1 DFQATT, CDR2 SNEGSKA (reference sequence). CDR3 nucleotide sequence: TGCAGTGCTAGAGTTGCGGGAGGGCTCGGTGAGCAGTTCTTC. Its protein product is CSARVAGGLGEQFF.

The rearrangement joins TRBV6-1 to TRBJ1-1; possibly TRBD1 for D (5 bases). CDR3 length: 13 residues. V lost 5 bases and J lost 3, with 10 bases in between. Per the germline V gene, CDR1 is MNHNS and CDR2 is SASEGT. The CDR3 is CASSQDTDTEAFF. The CDR3 region has the DNA TGTGCCAGCAGTCAGGACACGGACACTGAAGCTTTCTTT.

V usage is TRBV20-1 and J usage is TRBJ2-7; unclear D gene. Germline V lookup: CDR1 DFQATT, CDR2 SNEGSKA (reference sequence). Trimming shortened V by 5 bases and J by 2 bases, and 16 bases separated the two germline ends. CDR3 length: 14 residues. CDR3 coding DNA: TGCAGTGCTTCTGGGATTAGTGGTGCCTACGAGCAGTACTTC. It encodes CSASGISGAYEQYF.

The chain couples TRBV11-2 to TRBJ1-4, with unresolved D. The CDR3 is 13 residues long. The germline V and J ends were trimmed by 3 bases and 5 bases, with 7 bases remaining between them. Germline CDR1 is SGHAT and CDR2 is FQNNGV. The CDR3 region is CASSFRRNEKLFF. CDR3 DNA: TGTGCCAGCAGCTTCCGACGGAATGAAAAACTGTTTTTT.

This clonotype was seen repeatedly, ten times or more. The chain joins TRBV6-6 to TRBJ1-3, with 10 bases aligning to TRBD1. The CDR3 has 16 residues. Germline V gives CDR1 MNHNY, CDR2 SVGAGI (reference sequence). The J segment lost 7 bases and the V segment lost 6 bases, leaving 12 bases of the junction unmatched. The CDR3 DNA reads TGTGCCAGCAGAGACACCGGGACAGGGGAGGCGAACACCATATATTTT. Its protein product is CASRDTGTGEANTIYF.

This clonotype came up many times. V is TRBV7-9 and J is TRBJ2-1; D is uncertain. V was shortened by 1 base and J by 8 bases, with 9 bases between the two germline ends. CDR1 and CDR2 (germline): SEHNR, FQNEAQ (reference sequence). This CDR3 comprises 13 residues. DNA for the CDR3: TGTGCCAGCAGCTTAGGTACAAGGGATGAGCAGTTCTTC. Its protein is CASSLGTRDEQFF.

The V and J genes are TRBV7-9 and TRBJ2-7, with 13 nucleotides matching TRBD2. This CDR3 spans 15 amino acids. Germline V gene data show CDR1 as SEHNR and CDR2 as FQNEAQ (reference sequence). V gave up 5 bases and J gave up 4 bases; unmatched junction bases: 5. Here the CDR3 DNA reads TGTGCCAGCAGCCTCGGACTAGCGGGGGTTTACGAGCAGTACTTC. This encodes CASSLGLAGVYEQYF. The variable domain in full, completed from reference TRBV7-9 and TRBJ2-7, reads DTGVSQNPRHKITKRGQNVTFRCDPISEHNRLYWYRQTLGQGPEFLTYFQNEAQLEKSRLLSDRFSAERPKGSFSTLEIQRTEQGDSAMYLCASSLGLAGVYEQYFGPGTRLTVT.

V is TRBV18 and J is TRBJ1-1; tentatively, D is TRBD1 (5 bases). This CDR3 region has 15 residues. V lost 3 bases, J lost 0 bases, and 11 bases lay in between. Germline V gene lookup returns CDR1 KGHSH and CDR2 LQKENI. The CDR3 reads CASSPREGLNTEAFF. As DNA, the CDR3 is TGTGCCAGCTCACCCAGGGAGGGGCTGAACACTGAAGCTTTCTTT.

In this sample, this clonotype turned up a few times. The V gene is TRBV2, the J gene TRBJ1-5, with 9 bases lining up with TRBD1. With V trimmed by 5 bases and J by 7 bases, 6 bases remained unmatched. Germline CDR1 reads SNHLY; CDR2 reads FYNNEI. The length of the CDR3 is 14 residues. The DNA of the CDR3 is TGTGCCAGCAGTCCCAGACAGGGGGTCCAGCCCCAGCATTTT. Protein: CASSPRQGVQPQHF.

This chain uses TRBV7-8 with TRBJ1-2; D is unclear. From germline, CDR1 is SGHVS and CDR2 FQNEAQ. CDR3 size: 12 residues. V gave up 1 base and J gave up 14 bases, with 14 bases separating them. As DNA, the CDR3 is TGTGCCAGCAGCTTAGGAGGCCAGGCCCGGACCTTC. This gives the protein CASSLGGQARTF.

In this sample, this clonotype turned up many times. This chain joins TRBV7-2 and TRBJ2-7; 8 bases agree with TRBD1. CDR3 length: 16 amino acids. Trimming at V came to 2 bases and at J to 3 bases, leaving 9 bases not matched to a gene. Germline CDR1 and CDR2: SGHTA and FQGNSA. CDR3 nucleotides: TGTGCCAGCAGCTTAAGGTTGGCAGGGGGCGTCTACGAGCAGTACTTC. Protein product: CASSLRLAGGVYEQYF.